The present T cell receptor (beta chain) was sequenced within a study of T-cell reconstitution after alpha-beta-depleted transplantation in children. Unique molecular identifiers were incorporated when the TCRbeta library was constructed. TCRdb analysed the PCR reads with MiXCR anew, one entry per CDR3 protein. The sample contains around 450,000 distinct CDR3 sequences, roughly a tenth of which appear only once. The germline V gene has CDR1 DFQATT and CDR2 SNEGSKA (reference sequence). Trimming took 5 bases from V and 0 from J, leaving 14 bases between them. The CDR3 consists of 15 residues. This clonotype was seen at least ten times.

Specimen: PBMCs, collected before TCRalphabeta/CD19-depleted stem cell transplant. This sequence originates from a child aged 2 to 10 with inherited bone marrow failure, due to receive a stem cell transplant. The J gene is TRBJ2-1, the V gene TRBV20-1; D is perhaps TRBD2 (5 bases). CDR3 protein: CSALNGISSYNEQFF. The CDR3, as DNA: TGCAGTGCTTTAAACGGGATCAGCTCCTACAATGAGCAGTTCTTC.